The clone carrying this T cell receptor beta chain has only a few counts. The sample is drawn from a study of OX40 agonist ivuxolimab in advanced cancers. The CDR3 sequence is 18 residues long. V was trimmed by 0 bases and J by 4 bases, leaving 23 bases between them. Germline V gene data show CDR1 as SQVTM and CDR2 as ANQGSEA. Here immunoSEQ multiplex PCR was the method, and the copy in TCRdb shows in-frame clones only, minus some. The sample lists tens of thousands of clones, about 88% occurring once. The receptor comes from an adult with an advanced solid tumor such as melanoma, head and neck, liver or kidney cancer. This sequence joins TRBV29-1 and TRBJ2-3, with a tentative D call TRBD2 (6 bases). Sequenced here: CD4+ or CD8+ T cells sorted from blood, sampled in a trial of the OX40 agonist ivuxolimab. The CDR3 protein is CSVEDGPGLAGRSDTQYF. Written as DNA, the CDR3 is TGCAGCGTTGAAGATGGGCCGGGGTTGGCGGGAAGGTCAGATACGCAGTATTTT.